The clone carrying this T cell receptor beta chain was picked up one time. The CDR3 runs 15 residues. V was pared by 7 bases and J by 7 bases, with 20 bases between. Germline-derived CDR1 and CDR2 are WSHSY and SAAADI. Original handling: Scientists estimated how many nucleated cells there were by amplifying reference gene primers. TCRdb keeps only in-frame clones here, not all; method: immunoSEQ multiplex PCR. V and J calls and clone size come straight from that table; D and trimming were deduced from the DNA. The data contain around 150,000 clones, 76% of them singletons. The data were taken from a study of blood T cell repertoires in COVID-19. Study summary: Acute and convalescent COVID-19 specimens originated in the United States, Italy and Spain. T cells, B-cell-depleted T cells, or PBMCs provided the cDNA or gDNA that served as material.

The sequence derives from a woman older than 75 with acute or convalescent COVID-19. Sequencing used peripheral blood. The chain has TRBV10-2 and TRBJ2-1; a weak D match, TRBD2 (6 bases). CDR3 coding DNA: TGCGCCAGCAATCCCGGGGTAGCGGTAGGAAATGAGCAGTTCTTC. It specifies CASNPGVAVGNEQFF.